Shown below are 20 T cell receptor beta chains from a single sample sequenced in a study of identical twins. TCRdb reprocessed the 5' RACE reads with MiXCR, giving one entry per CDR3 protein. The data contain just over 450,000 distinct CDR3 sequences, 12% to 15% of them singletons. This same sample was also taken into another study, of yellow fever vaccine responses in identical twins.

Sequenced: CD4+ T cells sorted from blood. The origin of the receptors is a woman between 18 and 30 years old in good health.

This clonotype was observed a handful of times. This sequence joins TRBV14 and TRBJ2-3, with 7 bases that match TRBD1. V was pared by 4 bases and J by 6 bases, with 10 bases of the junction left unmatched. The length of the CDR3 is 15 residues. Germline CDR1 is SGHDN and CDR2 is FVKESK. The CDR3: CASSPYRGQRDTQYF. CDR3 sequence (DNA): TGTGCCAGCAGCCCCTATAGGGGACAGCGGGATACGCAGTATTTT.

This clonotype has just a few counts. The chain recombines TRBV29-1 with TRBJ2-1, with 10 bases aligning to TRBD2. The CDR3 has 17 residues. Looked up from germline, CDR1 is SQVTM and CDR2 is ANQGSEA. The V and J ends lost 4 bases and 0 bases, in that order; junction bases with no gene match: 9. The CDR3 DNA follows: TGCAGCGTTGCGAGTTGGCTAGCGGGAGCCTCCTACAATGAGCAGTTCTTC. Encoded protein: CSVASWLAGASYNEQFF.

This sequence joins TRBV27 and TRBJ2-7, with a possible D match to TRBD1 (6 bases). This CDR3 is built from 14 residues. Germline V CDR1 and CDR2: MNHEY, SMNVEV (reference sequence). The V and J ends lost 5 bases and 2 bases respectively, with 13 bases between them. This CDR3 is CASSTLQGAYEQYF. In DNA, the CDR3 is TGTGCCAGCAGTACTCTACAGGGAGCCTACGAGCAGTACTTC.

This clonotype was seen only a few times. The rearrangement joins TRBV5-1 to TRBJ2-7; D unclear. Germline CDR1 and CDR2: SGHRS and YFSETQ. Trimming cost V 0 bases and J 3 bases, with 13 bases left between them. There are 15 residues in the CDR3. CDR3 sequence reads: CASSLGATGYYEQYF. DNA of the CDR3: TGCGCCAGCAGCTTGGGGGCAACCGGATACTACGAGCAGTACTTC.

This clonotype was counted a few times. CDR3 sequence: CASSEGGSVRETQYF. The CDR3 DNA is TGTGCCAGCAGTGAAGGGGGCAGTGTACGGGAGACCCAGTACTTC. The rearrangement joins TRBV2 to TRBJ2-5, with D possibly matching TRBD1 (5 bases). Between the trimmed V and J ends, which lost 1 base and 5 bases, there was a span of 14 bases. The germline V gene has CDR1 SNHLY and CDR2 FYNNEI. The CDR3 spans 15 residues.

The gene calls are TRBV10-3 and TRBJ2-5; TRBD1 might be the D (6 bases). The CDR3 contains 13 residues. Trimming shortened V by 3 bases and J by 5 bases, and 10 bases separated the two germline ends. The germline gives CDR1 ENHRY, CDR2 SYGVKD. CDR3 DNA: TGTGCCATCAGTGAAAGGGGGTCGGAGACCCAGTACTTC. This translates into CAISERGSETQYF.

In its sample, this clonotype was seen a few times. V and J are TRBV20-1 and TRBJ1-5; D uncertain. CDR1 is DFQATT, CDR2 SNEGSKA, per germline (reference sequence). The CDR3 consists of 13 residues. Trimming shortened V by 1 base and J by 6 bases, and 10 bases separated the two germline ends. This CDR3 reads CSARGGGRQPQHF. CDR3 sequence (DNA): TGCAGTGCTAGAGGGGGTGGTCGTCAGCCCCAGCATTTT.

This clonotype occurred a few times. The chain combines TRBV5-1 with TRBJ2-2, with D possibly TRBD1 on 5 matching bases. The CDR3 is made up of 17 amino acids. Germline CDR1 reads SGHRS; CDR2 reads YFSETQ. Trimming removed 0 bases at V and 0 bases at J, with 12 bases between. The DNA of the CDR3 is TGCGCCAGCAGCTTGGCAGGTGGACAAACGAACACCGGGGAGCTGTTTTTT. Amino acids: CASSLAGGQTNTGELFF.

This clonotype was seen only once. The gene calls are TRBV3-1 and TRBJ2-4, with 9 bases aligning to TRBD1. Losses at the gene ends were 11 bases for V and 0 bases for J; bases not matched to a gene: 20. Germline V lookup: CDR1 LGHDT, CDR2 YNNKEL (reference sequence). This CDR3 has 19 amino acids. The CDR3 DNA follows: TGTGCCTTCAGCCAAAGCAGGGACAGGGCAATACTAGCCAAAAACATTCAGTACTTC. It codes for CAFSQSRDRAILAKNIQYF.

This rearrangement joins TRBV4-3 to TRBJ2-3, with 14 bases that match TRBD2. The length of the CDR3 is 19 residues. Germline V gene lookup returns CDR1 LGHNA and CDR2 YSLEER. Trimming cost V 4 bases and J 1 base; bases outside gene matches: 10. The CDR3 bases are TGCGCCAGCAGCCGGAAGACTAGCGGGAGGGCCGTCGGCACAGATACGCAGTATTTT. This encodes CASSRKTSGRAVGTDTQYF.

This clonotype was found a few times. This chain uses TRBV10-3 with TRBJ2-3; 7 bases agree with TRBD2. The V gene end was trimmed by 5 bases and the J gene end by 5 bases; junction bases not matched to a gene: 1. Germline loops: CDR1 ENHRY, CDR2 SYGVKD. The CDR3 extends over 12 amino acids. The CDR3 DNA reads as TGTGCCATCAGTTGGGGGGGAGATACGCAGTATTTT. The encoded protein is CAISWGGDTQYF.

This clonotype was seen ten or more times. V usage is TRBV20-1 and J usage is TRBJ2-1, with D perhaps given as TRBD1 or TRBD2 (5 bases each). This CDR3 comprises 15 residues. The ends were cut back, 1 base at V and 5 bases at J, with 15 bases in the middle. Looked up from germline, CDR1 is DFQATT and CDR2 is SNEGSKA (reference sequence). The CDR3 coding sequence is TGCAGTGCTAGAGCTCGTAGGTGGGGGAACAATGAGCAGTTCTTC. It is translated as CSARARRWGNNEQFF.

This clonotype was seen a few times. This rearrangement joins TRBV29-1 to TRBJ2-1; 11 bases map to TRBD2. Germline CDR1 SQVTM, CDR2 ANQGSEA. V was pared by 6 bases and J by 7 bases, with 11 bases of the junction left unmatched. CDR3 length: 15 amino acids. The CDR3 loop reads CSVGLAGGPGNEQFF. DNA for the CDR3: TGCAGCGTCGGCTTAGCGGGAGGGCCCGGTAATGAGCAGTTCTTC.

This clonotype appeared many times. The rearrangement links TRBV11-2 to TRBJ2-3, with 8 positions matching TRBD2. Germline CDR1 and CDR2: SGHAT and FQNNGV. J was trimmed by 5 bases and V by 5 bases; bases with no gene match: 15. CDR3 length: 17 amino acids. The CDR3 spells CASSLRGGRGAKDTQYF. CDR3 coding DNA: TGTGCCAGCAGCCTCCGAGGAGGGCGGGGGGCCAAAGATACGCAGTATTTT. Combining the CDR3 with reference TRBV11-2 and TRBJ2-3 gives the whole variable domain EAGVAQSPRYKIIEKRQSVAFWCNPISGHATLYWYQQILGQGPKLLIQFQNNGVVDDSQLPKDRFSAERLKGVDSTLKIQPAKLEDSAVYLCASSLRGGRGAKDTQYFGPGTRLTVL.

The table lists this clonotype with a few counts. This chain connects TRBV27 to TRBJ2-1, with a weak D call TRBD2 (6 bases). Germline V gene lookup returns CDR1 MNHEY and CDR2 SMNVEV (reference sequence). The CDR3 is 14 amino acids. V was cut by 5 bases and J by 8 bases, with 16 bases left in between. For the CDR3, the DNA is TGTGCCAGCAGTCCCGGGCGGGGTCTCGATGAGCAGTTCTTC. Its protein product is CASSPGRGLDEQFF.

This clonotype was seen only a few times. The chain employs TRBV7-9 and TRBJ1-6, with a weak D call TRBD1 (5 bases). The CDR3 has 16 residues. Trimming stripped 5 bases from V and 9 bases from J, with 20 bases between. Germline values: CDR1 SEHNR, CDR2 FQNEAQ (reference sequence). This CDR3 is CASSLGDRGRLSPLHF. CDR3 DNA: TGTGCCAGCAGCCTAGGGGACCGGGGCAGGCTTTCACCCCTCCACTTT. The entire variable domain, with the rest obtained from reference TRBV7-9 and TRBJ1-6, is as follows: DTGVSQNPRHKITKRGQNVTFRCDPISEHNRLYWYRQTLGQGPEFLTYFQNEAQLEKSRLLSDRFSAERPKGSFSTLEIQRTEQGDSAMYLCASSLGDRGRLSPLHFGNGTRLTVT.

The chain employs TRBV9 and TRBJ2-5; 10 nucleotides align to TRBD2. V gave up 0 bases and J gave up 1 base; unmatched junction bases: 6. The CDR3 covers 17 residues. The germline gives CDR1 SGDLS, CDR2 YYNGEE. This chain's CDR3 is CASSVGGSGRTQETQYF. In DNA form, the CDR3 reads TGTGCCAGCAGCGTAGGGGGTAGCGGGAGGACCCAAGAGACCCAGTACTTC.

This clonotype was detected a few times. The chain uses TRBV12-3 or TRBV12-4 and TRBJ2-6; perhaps D is TRBD1 or TRBD2 (6 bases each). V lost 4 bases to trimming and J lost 6 bases, with 16 bases between them. The CDR3 consists of 16 residues. In nucleotides, the CDR3 is TGTGCCAGCAGTTCCTCGACCGGGGGCCCGGCCAACGTCCTGACTTTC. Its translation: CASSSSTGGPANVLTF.

In its sample, this clonotype was seen a few times. The rearrangement links TRBV29-1 to TRBJ2-3; 10 bases are a match to TRBD1. The CDR3 has 15 residues. The junction had 7 bases not matched to a gene; V was cut back by 6 bases and J by 1 base. Germline CDR1 reads SQVTM; CDR2 reads ANQGSEA. The CDR3 protein is CSVETGTGGTDTQYF. The CDR3 region has the DNA TGCAGCGTCGAGACCGGGACAGGGGGCACAGATACGCAGTATTTT.

This clonotype has only a few counts. The J gene is TRBJ2-7, the V gene TRBV6-1, with 11 bases fitting TRBD1. Germline loops: CDR1 MNHNS, CDR2 SASEGT. V lost 10 bases and J lost 3; bases outside the gene matches: 5. This CDR3 has 13 amino acids. The CDR3 is CAISGTGGYEQYF. The CDR3 DNA reads TGTGCCATTAGCGGGACAGGGGGCTACGAGCAGTACTTC.